This record concerns one T cell receptor beta chain sequence. Its ends do not fully match the called genes, so a read error is possible. TRB was amplified from around 250-500 ng of blood genomic DNA. Germline V gene lookup returns CDR1 SGHTA and CDR2 FQGNSA. The CDR3 contains 15 residues. These data come from a study of T and B cells in COVID-19 patients. Study-wide context: Peripheral blood came from COVID-19 patients with active infection or after recovery. Comorbidities linked to unfavorable COVID-19 outcome were present in nine tenths of the roughly 20 active-infection patients.

Multiplex PCR with BIOMED2 TRB-A/B primer pools amplified TRB rearrangements. TCRdb passed the multiplex PCR reads through MiXCR, listing each CDR3 protein once. The sample has under 7,000 distinct CDR3 sequences, roughly 30% seen once; the top ten hold 14%. Sequenced material: blood. The source of this sequence is a human donor with active COVID-19. The J gene is TRBJ2-1, the V gene TRBV7-2; 8 positions match TRBD2. The CDR3, as DNA: TGTGCCAGCAGCGACAGCGGGAGAAGTTTCAATAAGCAGTTCTTC. Protein: CASSDSGRSFNKQFF.